These 27 T cell receptor beta chains originate from one sample sequenced in a study of T-cell reconstitution after alpha-beta-depleted transplantation in children. Construction of the TCRbeta library involved unique molecular identifiers. TCRdb re-called the PCR reads through MiXCR, storing one row per CDR3 protein. This sample has 250,000 to 350,000 distinct CDR3 sequences, with roughly 21% found just once. Source: PBMCs, mostly from graft donor cells, taken 180 days after TCRalphabeta/CD19-depleted stem cell transplant. The receptors originated from a male patient younger than 18 who had a stem cell transplant for acute lymphoblastic leukemia, so the T cells may come from the graft donor.

The gene calls are TRBV3-1 and TRBJ2-7, with 9 bases matching TRBD1. Trimming took 0 bases from V and 1 from J; bases not matched to a gene: 10. Per germline, CDR1 LGHDT and CDR2 YNNKEL (reference sequence). CDR3 size: 18 residues. The chain's CDR3 is CASSQDVWDRAISYEQYF. The CDR3 nucleotides read TGTGCCAGCAGCCAAGATGTTTGGGACAGGGCAATATCCTACGAGCAGTACTTC.

In this sample, this clonotype turned up a few times. In DNA, the CDR3 is TGCGCCAGCAGCGAAACTAGCGGGAGGTTCGATGAGCAGTTCTTC. Protein sequence: CASSETSGRFDEQFF. V usage is TRBV5-1 and J usage is TRBJ2-1, with TRBD2 matching 12 bases. The CDR3 extends over 15 amino acids. The germline gives CDR1 SGHRS, CDR2 YFSETQ. V lost 4 bases and J lost 8; bases outside the gene matches: 7.

The chain couples TRBV6-1 to TRBJ2-5; 11 nucleotides line up with TRBD2. V lost 6 bases to trimming and J lost 9 bases; unmatched junction nucleotides: 9. The CDR3 is 14 amino acids. CDR1 is MNHNS and CDR2 is SASEGT in the germline V gene. The CDR3 protein is CASRGTSGPGAQYF. CDR3 bases: TGTGCCAGCAGGGGGACTAGCGGCCCGGGGGCCCAGTACTTC.

The chain couples TRBV5-1 to TRBJ2-5; 8 positions match TRBD2. The junction had 5 bases not matched to a gene; V was cut back by 0 bases and J by 4 bases. This CDR3 has 15 amino acids. Germline-derived CDR1 and CDR2 are SGHRS and YFSETQ. The CDR3 DNA reads as TGCGCCAGCAGCTTGGCCCTAGCGGGTCTAGAGACCCAGTACTTC. This sequence encodes CASSLALAGLETQYF. Full variable domain (remainder filled in from reference TRBV5-1 and TRBJ2-5): KAGVTQTPRYLIKTRGQQVTLSCSPISGHRSVSWYQQTPGQGLQFLFEYFSETQRNKGNFPGRFSGRQFSNSRSEMNVSTLELGDSALYLCASSLALAGLETQYFGPGTRLLVL.

This clonotype was counted a few times. The rearrangement joins TRBV5-1 to TRBJ2-7; D is ambiguous. There are 13 residues in the CDR3. CDR1 is SGHRS and CDR2 is YFSETQ in the germline V gene. V was clipped by 3 bases and J by 2 bases, with 9 bases between them. DNA for the CDR3: TGCGCCAGCAGCTCGTGGATGACCTACGAGCAGTACTTC. Translating it yields CASSSWMTYEQYF. Variable domain in full (rest from reference TRBV5-1 and TRBJ2-7): KAGVTQTPRYLIKTRGQQVTLSCSPISGHRSVSWYQQTPGQGLQFLFEYFSETQRNKGNFPGRFSGRQFSNSRSEMNVSTLELGDSALYLCASSSWMTYEQYFGPGTRLTVT.

The chain has TRBV7-2 and TRBJ2-5; the match to TRBD2 covers 10 bases. Losses at the gene ends were 4 bases for V and 4 bases for J; bases not matched to a gene: 12. The germline V gene encodes CDR1 SGHTA and CDR2 FQGNSA. This CDR3 has 17 residues. The CDR3 DNA reads as TGTGCCAGCAGCTCGGGGCCACTAGCGGGAAGGAGAGAGACCCAGTACTTC. Protein product: CASSSGPLAGRRETQYF.

This clonotype was seen a few times. The J gene is TRBJ2-5, the V gene TRBV20-1; D gene ambiguous. Trimming stripped 6 bases from V and 3 bases from J, with 17 bases between. The germline V gene has CDR1 DFQATT and CDR2 SNEGSKA (reference sequence). The CDR3 runs to 14 residues. The CDR3 DNA follows: TGCAGTGCCCGAAACCCCCGCCCCGAAGAGACCCAGTACTTC. Translating gives CSARNPRPEETQYF.

This chain links TRBV20-1 with TRBJ1-5; tentative D call: TRBD1 (5 bases). This CDR3 spans 15 amino acids. Germline values: CDR1 DFQATT, CDR2 SNEGSKA (reference sequence). Trimming pared 3 bases from V and 4 bases from J, leaving 16 bases between. CDR3 protein: CSARMGRGANQPQHF. CDR3 nucleotides: TGCAGTGCTAGGATGGGACGAGGGGCTAATCAGCCCCAGCATTTT.

The rearrangement links TRBV4-1 to TRBJ2-4; D is perhaps TRBD1 (5 bases). The V end was cut by 2 bases, the J end by 1 base, with 15 bases between. This CDR3 spans 17 amino acids. Germline V gene data show CDR1 as MGHRA and CDR2 as YSYEKL. The CDR3 loop reads CASSQPTEVKAKNIQYF. For the CDR3, the DNA is TGCGCCAGCAGCCAACCGACAGAGGTTAAGGCCAAAAACATTCAGTACTTC.

CDR3 nucleotides: TGTGCCAGCAGCTTAAGAAGCGCGGGAGGGCCCAGAGATACGCAGTATTTT. Amino acids: CASSLRSAGGPRDTQYF. J is TRBJ2-3 and V is TRBV7-8; 9 positions agree with TRBD2. Looked up from germline, CDR1 is SGHVS and CDR2 is FQNEAQ. The CDR3 is 17 amino acids. Germline trimming cut 2 bases from V and 5 bases from J; bases unmatched to any gene: 11.

A few counts support this clonotype. The rearrangement uses TRBV7-2 and TRBJ2-7; D ambiguous. V was cut by 2 bases and J by 5 bases, with 16 bases left in between. Germline CDR1 is SGHTA and CDR2 is FQGNSA. CDR3 size: 15 residues. For the CDR3, the DNA is TGTGCCAGCAGCTTACGTGTCCGCCCCTTCAACGAGCAGTACTTC. It specifies CASSLRVRPFNEQYF.

The chain employs TRBV2 and TRBJ2-1; D unresolved. The CDR3 is 13 residues long. Trimming cost V 6 bases and J 9 bases, with 15 bases left between them. Per germline, CDR1 SNHLY and CDR2 FYNNEI. The CDR3 nucleotides read TGTGCCAGCAGACCCAGGCTCGATGGTGAGCAGTTCTTC. Protein: CASRPRLDGEQFF.

This clonotype was detected only a few times. The V gene is TRBV5-5, the J gene TRBJ2-6; maybe TRBD1 (5 bases). The V and J ends lost 1 base and 0 bases respectively, with 8 bases between them. The CDR3 is 16 residues long. Germline CDR1 is SGHKS and CDR2 is YYEKEE (reference sequence). The CDR3 loop is CASSLTGPSGANVLTF. The CDR3 DNA is TGTGCCAGCAGCTTGACAGGCCCCTCTGGGGCCAACGTCCTGACTTTC.

This clonotype was seen more than once but under ten times. The chain uses TRBV5-1 and TRBJ2-7, with 12 bases aligning to TRBD2. Germline CDR1 is SGHRS and CDR2 is YFSETQ. The CDR3 covers 19 residues. V lost 0 bases to trimming and J lost 4 bases; unmatched junction nucleotides: 14. This CDR3 reads CASSLVPPSGRASFYEQYF. In DNA, the CDR3 is TGCGCCAGCAGCTTGGTACCGCCTAGCGGGAGGGCCAGCTTTTACGAGCAGTACTTC.

This clonotype was found a few times. V and J are TRBV6-2 or TRBV6-3 and TRBJ1-4, with TRBD1 matching 8 bases. This CDR3 is built from 16 residues. The germline CDR1 and CDR2 sequences are MNHEY and SVGEGT. J lost 7 bases, V lost 6 bases, and 13 bases had no gene match. CDR3 in DNA: TGTGCCAGCAGCCCTCAGCGACAGGGGAGGGGTGAAAAACTGTTTTTT. Protein product: CASSPQRQGRGEKLFF.

The J gene is TRBJ2-7, the V gene TRBV25-1; 7 nucleotides line up with TRBD1. Germline V gene lookup returns CDR1 MGHDK and CDR2 SYGVNS. The CDR3 covers 15 residues. The V segment lost 4 bases and the J segment 3 bases; nucleotides outside the gene matches: 9. The CDR3 DNA reads TGTGCCAGCAGTGGGGGCCCGGGACAGCACTACGAGCAGTACTTC. Amino acids: CASSGGPGQHYEQYF.

This clonotype appeared a few times. The chain employs TRBV20-1 and TRBJ2-5; the match to TRBD2 covers 12 bases. Germline CDR1 DFQATT, CDR2 SNEGSKA (reference sequence). The J segment lost 4 bases and the V segment lost 2 bases, leaving 5 bases of the junction unmatched. The CDR3 sequence is 15 residues long. The CDR3 DNA reads TGCAGTGCTAGACAACCGACTAGCGGGAGAGAGACCCAGTACTTC. It specifies CSARQPTSGRETQYF.

This clonotype was recorded a few times. The chain is built from TRBV5-1 and TRBJ2-3; a possible D gene is TRBD2 (6 bases). Deletions cut 4 bases from V and 6 bases from J, with 24 bases between. This CDR3 contains 17 residues. Per the germline V gene, CDR1 is SGHRS and CDR2 is YFSETQ. The CDR3 spells CASSPGPASVTVDTQYF. The CDR3 bases are TGCGCCAGCAGCCCGGGCCCCGCTAGCGTAACGGTGGATACGCAGTATTTT.

A note on this clonotype: One junction end disagrees with the germline gene, perhaps due to a read error. The chain joins TRBV27 to TRBJ2-7; D gene uncertain. Germline CDR1 is MNHEY and CDR2 is SMNVEV (reference sequence). The CDR3 contains 15 residues. The CDR3 nucleotides read TGTGCCAGCAGTTTTATGGGTCTAGGACCCTACGAGCAGGACTTC. Amino acids: CASSFMGLGPYEQDF.

This chain links TRBV7-9 with TRBJ1-4; D possibly corresponds to TRBD1 (6 bases). V lost 5 bases to trimming and J lost 7 bases, with 17 bases between them. The CDR3 runs 15 residues. Germline V lookup: CDR1 SEHNR, CDR2 FQNEAQ (reference sequence). CDR3 nucleotide sequence: TGTGCCAGCAGCCCCCACAGGGTAGAGAGTGAAAAACTGTTTTTT. Translation: CASSPHRVESEKLFF.

The CDR3 reads CASSVTGYGTGELFF. The DNA for the CDR3 is TGTGCCAGCAGCGTAACCGGATATGGCACCGGGGAGCTGTTTTTT. The rearrangement links TRBV9 to TRBJ2-2; D call uncertain. Per germline, CDR1 SGDLS and CDR2 YYNGEE. V was cut by 1 base and J by 4 bases, with 11 bases left in between. The CDR3 contains 15 residues.

This sequence joins TRBV11-3 and TRBJ2-1, with D tentatively TRBD2 (7 bases). Trimming removed 4 bases from V and 14 bases from J, with 18 bases in between. CDR3 size: 13 residues. The germline gives CDR1 SGHNT, CDR2 YENEEA. CDR3 bases: TGTGCCAGCAGCTCCCGGTGGGGGGGCAGAAAGTTCTTC. Residues: CASSSRWGGRKFF.

This clonotype turned up a few times. The chain links TRBV29-1 to TRBJ2-1; D unresolved. CDR3 size: 13 residues. V lost 8 bases to trimming and J lost 2 bases, with 13 bases between them. Germline V gene lookup returns CDR1 SQVTM and CDR2 ANQGSEA. The CDR3 is CSISEPTYNEQFF. CDR3 in DNA: TGCAGCATCTCAGAGCCTACCTACAATGAGCAGTTCTTC.

The chain combines TRBV11-3 with TRBJ2-2; no clear D gene. Germline-derived CDR1 and CDR2 are SGHNT and YENEEA. Trimming removed 2 bases at V and 6 bases at J, with 13 bases between. There are 15 residues in the CDR3. CDR3 residues: CASSLNPVGAGELFF. The CDR3 nucleotides read TGTGCCAGCAGCTTAAACCCCGTGGGCGCCGGGGAGCTGTTTTTT.

This chain connects TRBV7-8 to TRBJ2-1; no reliable D call. CDR1 and CDR2 (germline): SGHVS, FQNEAQ. The CDR3 has 14 residues. Deletions cut 3 bases from V and 10 bases from J, with 16 bases between. CDR3 nucleotide sequence: TGTGCCAGCAGCTTGTGGGCCCTGCGCGCCGAGCAGTTCTTC. As protein: CASSLWALRAEQFF.

The chain combines TRBV9 with TRBJ1-4; D may be TRBD1 (5 bases). The V and J ends lost 3 bases and 8 bases respectively, with 11 bases between them. This CDR3 region has 13 residues. Per germline, CDR1 SGDLS and CDR2 YYNGEE. DNA for the CDR3: TGTGCCAGCAGCGGGCAGGGAGGGGAAAAACTGTTTTTT. Translated, it gives CASSGQGGEKLFF.

This clonotype was seen repeatedly, ten times or more. The chain has TRBV7-3 and TRBJ1-1, with D unclear. The CDR3 loop spans 14 amino acids. Germline V CDR1 and CDR2: SGHTA, FQGTGA. Between the trimmed V and J ends, which lost 0 bases and 1 base, there was a span of 6 bases. The CDR3 bases are TGTGCCAGCAGCTTAACATCAGGGAACACTGAAGCTTTCTTT. It is translated as CASSLTSGNTEAFF.